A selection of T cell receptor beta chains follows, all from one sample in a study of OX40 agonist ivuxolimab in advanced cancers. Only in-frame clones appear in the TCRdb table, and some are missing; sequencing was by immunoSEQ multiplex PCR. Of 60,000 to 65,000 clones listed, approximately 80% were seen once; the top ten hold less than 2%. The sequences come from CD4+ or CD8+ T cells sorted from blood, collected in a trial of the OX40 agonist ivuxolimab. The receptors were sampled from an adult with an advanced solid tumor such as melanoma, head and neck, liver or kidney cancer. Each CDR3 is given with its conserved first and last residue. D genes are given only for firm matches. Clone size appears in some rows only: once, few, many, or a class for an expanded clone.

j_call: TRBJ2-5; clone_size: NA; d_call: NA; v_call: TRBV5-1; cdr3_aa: CASSSGLGETQYF; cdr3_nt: TGCGCCAGCAGCTCCGGGTTGGGGGAGACCCAGTACTTC
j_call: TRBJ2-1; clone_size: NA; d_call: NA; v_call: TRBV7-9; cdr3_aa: CASSSFGEQFF; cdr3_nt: TGTGCCAGCAGCTCATTCGGTGAGCAGTTCTTC
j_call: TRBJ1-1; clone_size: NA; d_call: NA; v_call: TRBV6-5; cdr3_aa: CASSSRGLNTEAFF; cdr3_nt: TGTGCCAGCAGTTCCCGAGGGCTGAACACTGAAGCTTTCTTT
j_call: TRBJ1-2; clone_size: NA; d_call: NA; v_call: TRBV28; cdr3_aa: CASSTDANYGYTF; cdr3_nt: TGTGCCAGCAGTACCGACGCTAACTATGGCTACACCTTC
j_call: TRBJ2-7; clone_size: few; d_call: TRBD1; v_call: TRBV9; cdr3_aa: CASSVASGQGYEQYF; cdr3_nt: TGTGCCAGCAGCGTAGCTTCGGGACAGGGATACGAGCAGTACTTC
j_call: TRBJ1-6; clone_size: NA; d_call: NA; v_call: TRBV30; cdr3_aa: CAWSVGGNSPLHF; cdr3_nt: TGTGCCTGGAGTGTGGGAGGGAATTCACCCCTCCACTTT
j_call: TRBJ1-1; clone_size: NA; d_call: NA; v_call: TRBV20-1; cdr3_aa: CSARSRTEAFF; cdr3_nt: TGCAGTGCTCGTTCGAGGACTGAAGCTTTCTTT
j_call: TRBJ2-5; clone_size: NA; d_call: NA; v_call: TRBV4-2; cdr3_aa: CASSRGNYQETQYF; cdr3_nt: TGTGCCAGCAGCCGGGGAAACTACCAAGAGACCCAGTACTTC
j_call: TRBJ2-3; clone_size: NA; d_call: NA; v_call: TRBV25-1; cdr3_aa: CASSEKKEKTYQDTQYF; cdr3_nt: TGTGCCAGCAGTGAGAAGAAGGAAAAAACTTACCAAGATACGCAGTATTTT
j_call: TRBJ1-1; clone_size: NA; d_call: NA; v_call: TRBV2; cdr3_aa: CASSEQGPEAFF; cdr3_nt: TGTGCCAGCAGTGAACAGGGCCCTGAAGCTTTCTTT
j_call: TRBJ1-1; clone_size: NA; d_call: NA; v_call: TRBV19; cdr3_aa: CASSTLQGEAFF; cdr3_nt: TGTGCCAGTAGTACCCTTCAGGGTGAAGCTTTCTTT
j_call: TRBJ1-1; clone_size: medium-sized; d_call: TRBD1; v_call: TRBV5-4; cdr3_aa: CASSLPGGTEAFF; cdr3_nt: TGTGCCAGCAGCTTGCCAGGGGGTACTGAAGCTTTCTTT
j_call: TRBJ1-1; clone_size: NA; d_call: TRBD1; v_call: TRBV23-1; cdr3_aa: CASSQSRTGRNTEAFF; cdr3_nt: TGCGCCAGCAGTCAATCCAGGACAGGTAGGAACACTGAAGCTTTCTTT
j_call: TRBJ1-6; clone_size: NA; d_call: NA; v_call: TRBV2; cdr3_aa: CASNNIAYNSPLHF; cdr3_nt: TGTGCCAGCAACAACATAGCCTATAATTCACCCCTCCACTTT
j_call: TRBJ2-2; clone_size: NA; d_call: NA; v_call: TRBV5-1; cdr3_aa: CASSLVESNTGELFF; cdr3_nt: TGCGCCAGCAGCTTGGTGGAGTCGAACACCGGGGAGCTGTTTTTT
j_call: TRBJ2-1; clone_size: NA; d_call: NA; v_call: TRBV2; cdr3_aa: CASKQQDSYNEQFF; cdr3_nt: TGTGCCAGCAAACAGCAGGATTCCTACAATGAGCAGTTCTTC
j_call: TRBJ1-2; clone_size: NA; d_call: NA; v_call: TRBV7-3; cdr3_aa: CASSQGPGYGYTF; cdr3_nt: TGTGCCAGCAGCCAGGGACCGGGCTATGGCTACACCTTC
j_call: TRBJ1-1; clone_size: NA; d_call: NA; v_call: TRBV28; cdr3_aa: CASSNRANLNTEAFF; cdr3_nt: TGTGCCAGCAGTAACCGGGCCAATTTGAACACTGAAGCTTTCTTT
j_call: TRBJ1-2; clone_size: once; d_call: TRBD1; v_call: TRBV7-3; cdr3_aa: CASSFSGQNYGYTF; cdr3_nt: TGTGCCAGCAGCTTCTCGGGACAGAACTATGGCTACACCTTC
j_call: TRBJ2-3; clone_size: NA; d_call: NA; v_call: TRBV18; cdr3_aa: CASSPPLPDSGSTDTQYF; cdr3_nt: TGTGCCAGCTCACCACCGCTCCCGGATAGCGGAAGCACAGATACGCAGTATTTT
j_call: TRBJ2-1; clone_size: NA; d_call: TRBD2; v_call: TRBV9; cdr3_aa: CASSVASGLGEQFF; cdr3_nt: TGTGCCAGCAGCGTCGCTAGCGGCTTGGGTGAGCAGTTCTTC
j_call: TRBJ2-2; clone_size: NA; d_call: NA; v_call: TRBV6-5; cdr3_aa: CASSLTGSLSGELFF; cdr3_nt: TGTGCCAGCAGCCTTACCGGGTCCTTAAGCGGGGAGCTGTTTTTT
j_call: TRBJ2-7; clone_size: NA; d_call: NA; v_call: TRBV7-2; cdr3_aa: CASSLKMGEQYF; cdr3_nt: TGTGCCAGCAGCTTAAAAATGGGCGAGCAGTACTTC
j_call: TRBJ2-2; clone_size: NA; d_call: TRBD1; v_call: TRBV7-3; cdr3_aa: CASRSTGGTGELFF; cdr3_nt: TGTGCCAGCAGAAGTACAGGGGGCACCGGGGAGCTGTTTTTT
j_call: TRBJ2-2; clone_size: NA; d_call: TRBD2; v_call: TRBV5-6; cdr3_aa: CASSHGTSGTGELFF; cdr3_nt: TGTGCCAGCAGCCACGGGACTAGCGGAACCGGGGAGCTGTTTTTT
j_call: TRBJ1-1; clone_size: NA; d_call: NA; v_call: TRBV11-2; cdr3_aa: CASSRTSLNTEAFF; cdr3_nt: TGTGCCAGCAGCAGAACTTCTCTGAACACTGAAGCTTTCTTT
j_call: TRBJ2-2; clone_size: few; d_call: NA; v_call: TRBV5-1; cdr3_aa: CASSPSTENTGELFF; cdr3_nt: TGCGCCAGCAGCCCGTCGACAGAGAACACCGGGGAGCTGTTTTTT
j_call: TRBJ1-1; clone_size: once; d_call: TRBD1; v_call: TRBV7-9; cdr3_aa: CATADRGHMNTEAFF; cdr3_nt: TGTGCCACCGCGGACAGGGGGCATATGAACACTGAAGCTTTCTTT
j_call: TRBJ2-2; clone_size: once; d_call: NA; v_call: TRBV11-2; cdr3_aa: CASSLNPNTRELFF; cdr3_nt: TGTGCCAGCAGCTTAAACCCGAACACCAGGGAGCTGTTTTTT
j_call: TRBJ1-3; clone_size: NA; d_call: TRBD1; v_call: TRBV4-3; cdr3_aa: CASSQLTGATIYF; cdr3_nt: TGCGCCAGCAGCCAACTGACAGGGGCCACCATATATTTT
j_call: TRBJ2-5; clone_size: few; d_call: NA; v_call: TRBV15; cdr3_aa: CATSTRGQTFQETQYF; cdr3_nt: TGTGCCACCAGCACGAGGGGCCAGACTTTCCAAGAGACCCAGTACTTC
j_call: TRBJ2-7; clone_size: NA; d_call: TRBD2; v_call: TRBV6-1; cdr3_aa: CASSEAGGSYEQYF; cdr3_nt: TGTGCCAGCAGTGAAGCGGGAGGGTCCTACGAGCAGTACTTC
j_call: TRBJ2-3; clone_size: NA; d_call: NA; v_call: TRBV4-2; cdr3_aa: CASSQEPGDTQYF; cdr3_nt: TGTGCCAGCAGCCAAGAACCGGGGGATACGCAGTATTTT
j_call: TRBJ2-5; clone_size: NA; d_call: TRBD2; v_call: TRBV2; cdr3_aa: CASSGTSGIETQYF; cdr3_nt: TGTGCCAGCAGCGGGACTAGCGGGATTGAGACCCAGTACTTC
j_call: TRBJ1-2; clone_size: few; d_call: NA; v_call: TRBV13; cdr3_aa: CASSFLLEGYTF; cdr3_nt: TGTGCCAGCAGCTTCCTCTTGGAGGGCTACACCTTC
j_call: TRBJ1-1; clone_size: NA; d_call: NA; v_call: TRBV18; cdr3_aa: CASSPDGRGTEAFF; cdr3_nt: TGTGCCAGCTCACCAGATGGCCGGGGAACTGAAGCTTTCTTT
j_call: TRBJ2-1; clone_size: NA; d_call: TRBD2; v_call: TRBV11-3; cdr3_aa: CASSLLSGTIYNEQFF; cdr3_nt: TGTGCCAGCAGCTTGCTCAGCGGGACCATCTACAATGAGCAGTTCTTC
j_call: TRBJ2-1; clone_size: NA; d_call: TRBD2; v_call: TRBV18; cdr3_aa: CASSPILAGLSYNEQFF; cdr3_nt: TGTGCCAGCTCACCAATTTTAGCGGGTCTCTCCTACAATGAGCAGTTCTTC
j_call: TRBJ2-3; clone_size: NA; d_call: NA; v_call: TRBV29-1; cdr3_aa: CSVDLLRGETDTQYF; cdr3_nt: TGCAGCGTTGATTTACTCCGGGGAGAAACAGATACGCAGTATTTT
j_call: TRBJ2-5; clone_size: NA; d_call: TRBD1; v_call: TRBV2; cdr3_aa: CASSQTGTETQYF; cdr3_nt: TGTGCCAGCAGTCAGACAGGGACGGAGACCCAGTACTTC
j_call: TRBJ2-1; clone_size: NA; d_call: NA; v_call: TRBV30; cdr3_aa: CAWRRYNEQFF; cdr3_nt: TGTGCCTGGAGACGGTACAATGAGCAGTTCTTC
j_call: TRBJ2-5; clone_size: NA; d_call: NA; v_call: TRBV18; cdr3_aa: CASSPGVQETQYF; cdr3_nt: TGTGCCAGCTCACCAGGAGTACAAGAGACCCAGTACTTC
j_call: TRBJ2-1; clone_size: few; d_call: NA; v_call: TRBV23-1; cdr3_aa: CASSQGDKWGGGKNEQFF; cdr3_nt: TGCGCCAGCAGTCAAGGGGACAAATGGGGGGGCGGTAAGAATGAGCAGTTCTTC
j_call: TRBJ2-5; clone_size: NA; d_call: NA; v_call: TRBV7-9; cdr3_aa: CASSGGLGETQYF; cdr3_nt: TGTGCCAGCAGCGGAGGGTTGGGGGAGACCCAGTACTTC
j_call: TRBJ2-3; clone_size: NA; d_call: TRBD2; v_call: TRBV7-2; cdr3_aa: CASSLQRGGSGTDTQYF; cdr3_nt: TGTGCCAGCAGCTTACAGCGGGGGGGAAGTGGCACAGATACGCAGTATTTT
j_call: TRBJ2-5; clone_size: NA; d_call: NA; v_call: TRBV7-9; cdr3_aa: CASSLVAEQETQYF; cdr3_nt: TGTGCCAGCAGCTTAGTGGCAGAGCAAGAGACCCAGTACTTC
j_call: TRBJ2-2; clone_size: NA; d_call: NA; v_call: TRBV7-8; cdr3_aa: CASSLDRTGELFF; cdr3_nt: TGTGCCAGCAGCCTAGACCGGACCGGGGAGCTGTTTTTT
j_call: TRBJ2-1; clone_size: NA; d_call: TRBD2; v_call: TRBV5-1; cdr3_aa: CASSLSAGGYSYNEQFF; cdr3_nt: TGCGCCAGCAGCTTGTCAGCGGGAGGGTATAGCTACAATGAGCAGTTCTTC